The clone carrying this T cell receptor (beta chain) was detected ten times or more. The germline V gene has CDR1 GTSNPN and CDR2 SVGIG (reference sequence). With V trimmed by 3 bases and J by 3 bases, 3 bases remained unmatched. The CDR3 is 13 amino acids. This record belongs to a study of T cells in Graves' hyperthyroidism and ophthalmopathy. Amplified regions were TCR beta CDR3 sequences from RNA transcripts. The HTBI primer set drove a first-round RT-PCR of the TCR CDR3. TCRdb re-called the multiplex PCR reads through MiXCR, storing one row per CDR3 protein. Among around 600,000 distinct CDR3 sequences listed, around 14% were seen once.

This TCR came from a woman younger than 30 with Graves' ophthalmopathy. This chain joins TRBV30 and TRBJ2-7, with 9 bases aligning to TRBD1. The specimen was blood. Written as DNA, the CDR3 is TGTGCCTGGAGGGGACAGGGAGACTACGAGCAGTACTTC. Its translation is CAWRGQGDYEQYF.